This entry is about one TCR beta chain. Its antigen is not identified. The data belong to a study of blood T cells in healthy people across ages. The study, taken as a whole, reports: PBMCs left unsorted prevented a conclusive naive versus antigen-experienced comparison. Unknown donor CMV status possibly confounded expanded clonotype changes. Among long-lived donors, naive CD4+ cells were more numerous and diversity higher than in aged donors.

The use of a sample-barcoded 5' primer and a J-beta primer mix characterized a second PCR of roughly 6 to 11 cycles. TCRdb processed the 5' RACE reads anew with MiXCR; each CDR3 protein has one entry. The sample has about 780,000 distinct CDR3 sequences, 46% seen once. Those donating, healthy Caucasian individuals from Russia, were aged roughly 6 to 95. The V segment lost 3 bases and the J segment 7 bases; nucleotides outside the gene matches: 10. The CDR3 runs 16 residues. From germline, CDR1 is KGHSH and CDR2 LQKENI. The sequence was collected from a man older than 75 in good health. The chain has TRBV18 and TRBJ2-1, with 9 positions matching TRBD2. Sequencing used blood. CDR3 in DNA: TGTGCCAGCTCACCCGGGGCAAGTAGCGGGAGTAATGAGCAGTTCTTC. Protein: CASSPGASSGSNEQFF.